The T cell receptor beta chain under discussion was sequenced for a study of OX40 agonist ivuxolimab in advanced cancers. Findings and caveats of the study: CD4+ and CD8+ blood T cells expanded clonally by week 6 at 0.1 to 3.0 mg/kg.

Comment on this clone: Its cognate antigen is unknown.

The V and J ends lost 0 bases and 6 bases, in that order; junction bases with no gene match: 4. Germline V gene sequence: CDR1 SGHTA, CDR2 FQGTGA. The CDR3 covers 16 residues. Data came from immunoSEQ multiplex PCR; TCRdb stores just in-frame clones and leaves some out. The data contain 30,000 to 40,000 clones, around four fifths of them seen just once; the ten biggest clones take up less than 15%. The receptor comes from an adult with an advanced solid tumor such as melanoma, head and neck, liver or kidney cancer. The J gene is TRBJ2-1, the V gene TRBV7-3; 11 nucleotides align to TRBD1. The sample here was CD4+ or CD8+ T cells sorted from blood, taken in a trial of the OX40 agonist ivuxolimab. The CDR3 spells CASSLTAGTGGNEQFF. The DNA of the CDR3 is TGTGCCAGCAGCTTAACGGCCGGGACAGGGGGCAATGAGCAGTTCTTC.